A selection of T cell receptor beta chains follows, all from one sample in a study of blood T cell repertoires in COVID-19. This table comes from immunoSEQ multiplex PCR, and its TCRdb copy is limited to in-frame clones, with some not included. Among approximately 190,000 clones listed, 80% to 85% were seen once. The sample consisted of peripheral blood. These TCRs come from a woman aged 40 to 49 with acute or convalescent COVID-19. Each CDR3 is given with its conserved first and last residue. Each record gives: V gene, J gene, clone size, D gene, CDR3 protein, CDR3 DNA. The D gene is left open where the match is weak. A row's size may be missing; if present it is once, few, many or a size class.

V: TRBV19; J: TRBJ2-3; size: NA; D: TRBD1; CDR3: CASSSLPLTGSTDTQYF; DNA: TGTGCCAGTAGTTCGCTCCCCCTGACAGGGAGCACAGATACGCAGTATTTT
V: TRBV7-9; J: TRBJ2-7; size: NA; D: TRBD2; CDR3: CASTGGGLTYEQYF; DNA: TGTGCCAGCACCGGGGGGGGCCTCACCTACGAGCAGTACTTC
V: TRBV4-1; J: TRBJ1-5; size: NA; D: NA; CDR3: CASRYRIDAHSNQPQHF; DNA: TGCGCCAGCAGGTACAGGATCGACGCCCATAGCAATCAGCCCCAGCATTTT
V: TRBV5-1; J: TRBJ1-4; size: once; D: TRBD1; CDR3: CASRLWTGGATNEKLFF; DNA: TGCGCCAGCAGACTCTGGACAGGGGGCGCCACTAATGAAAAACTGTTTTTT
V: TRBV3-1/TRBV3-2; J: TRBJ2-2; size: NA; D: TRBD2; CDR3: CASSPSRGVDGELFF; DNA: TGTGCCAGCAGCCCATCCCGGGGGGTCGACGGGGAGCTGTTTTTT
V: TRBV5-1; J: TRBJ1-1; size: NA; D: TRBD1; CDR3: CASSPGQGSTEAFF; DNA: TGCGCCAGCAGCCCGGGACAGGGTTCCACTGAAGCTTTCTTT
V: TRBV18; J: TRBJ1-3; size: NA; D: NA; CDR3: CASSRDRGNTIYF; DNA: TGTGCCAGCTCACGAGACAGGGGAAACACCATATATTTT
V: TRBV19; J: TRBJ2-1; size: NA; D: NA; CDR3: CASSLRPPRQGNNEQFF; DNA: TGTGCCAGTAGTTTACGCCCCCCGCGGCAGGGCAACAATGAGCAGTTCTTC
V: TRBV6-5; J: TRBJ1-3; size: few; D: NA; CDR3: CAGRVSTSGNTIYF; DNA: TGTGCCGGTCGGGTGTCAACCTCTGGAAACACCATATATTTT
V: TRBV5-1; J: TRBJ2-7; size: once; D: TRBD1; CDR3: CASSLSGTGVYEQYF; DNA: TGCGCCAGCAGCTTGTCCGGGACAGGGGTCTACGAGCAGTACTTC
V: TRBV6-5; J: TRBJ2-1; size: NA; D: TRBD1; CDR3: CASSSGTGGTNEQFF; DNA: TGTGCCAGCAGTTCCGGGACAGGGGGTACAAATGAGCAGTTCTTC
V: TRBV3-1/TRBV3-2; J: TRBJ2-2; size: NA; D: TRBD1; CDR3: CASSGRRGYTGELFF; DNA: TGTGCCAGCAGCGGGCGCAGGGGGTATACCGGGGAGCTGTTTTTT
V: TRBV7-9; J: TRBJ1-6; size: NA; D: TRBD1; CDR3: CASSNPGTVVSPLHF; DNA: TGTGCCAGCAGCAACCCCGGGACAGTAGTTTCACCCCTCCACTTT
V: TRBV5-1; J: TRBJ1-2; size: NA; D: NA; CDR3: CASSLAGDLTDGYTF; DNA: TGCGCCAGCAGCTTGGCGGGAGATCTAACTGATGGCTACACCTTC
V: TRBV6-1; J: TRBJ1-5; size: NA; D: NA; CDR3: CASSEALLSNQPQHF; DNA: TGTGCCAGCAGTGAAGCGCTACTGAGCAATCAGCCCCAGCATTTT
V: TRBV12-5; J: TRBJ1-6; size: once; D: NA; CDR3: CASDLLDSPYNSPLHF; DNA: TGTGCTAGTGACCTGCTCGACAGCCCCTATAATTCACCCCTCCACTTT
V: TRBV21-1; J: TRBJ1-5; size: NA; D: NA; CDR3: CASSKGWTTRNQPQHF; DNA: TGTGCCAGCAGCAAAGGGTGGACTACTCGAAATCAGCCCCAGCATTTT
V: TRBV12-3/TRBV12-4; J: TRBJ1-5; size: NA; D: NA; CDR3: CASSPERIAPQHF; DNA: TGTGCCAGCAGCCCAGAACGTATTGCGCCCCAGCATTTT
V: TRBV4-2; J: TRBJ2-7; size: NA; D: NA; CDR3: CASSQEVSIITNTYEQYF; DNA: TGTGCCAGCAGCCAAGAAGTCTCCATAATCACGAACACCTACGAGCAGTACTTC
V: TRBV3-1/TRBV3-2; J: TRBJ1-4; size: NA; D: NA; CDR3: CASSQEVWTVNEKLFF; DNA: TGTGCCAGCAGCCAAGAGGTATGGACAGTTAATGAAAAACTGTTTTTT
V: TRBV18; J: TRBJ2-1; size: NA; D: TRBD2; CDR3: CASSPDSSSGRYNEQFF; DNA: TGTGCCAGCTCACCGGACAGTTCTAGCGGGCGTTACAATGAGCAGTTCTTC
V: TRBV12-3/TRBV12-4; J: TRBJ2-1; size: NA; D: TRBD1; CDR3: CASSFDRVQFF; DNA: TGTGCCAGCAGTTTCGACAGGGTACAGTTCTTC
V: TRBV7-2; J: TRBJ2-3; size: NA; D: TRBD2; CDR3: CASGRRGSTDTQYF; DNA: TGTGCCAGCGGTAGGCGGGGGAGCACAGATACGCAGTATTTT
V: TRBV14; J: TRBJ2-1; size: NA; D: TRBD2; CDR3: CASSQVRGDDHEQFF; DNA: TGTGCCAGCAGCCAAGTCCGGGGGGACGACCATGAGCAGTTCTTC
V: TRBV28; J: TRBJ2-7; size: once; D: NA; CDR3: CASSLRRDSYEQYF; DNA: TGTGCCAGCAGTTTACGACGGGACTCCTACGAGCAGTACTTC
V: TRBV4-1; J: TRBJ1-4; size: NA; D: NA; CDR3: CASSQGGNEKLFF; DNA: TGCGCCAGCAGCCAAGGAGGTAATGAAAAACTGTTTTTT
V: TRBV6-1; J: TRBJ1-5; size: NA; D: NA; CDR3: CASSQRGLNQPQHF; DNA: TGTGCCAGCTCTCAAAGGGGTTTGAATCAGCCCCAGCATTTT
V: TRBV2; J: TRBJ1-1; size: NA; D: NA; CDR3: CASTESAGMNTEAFF; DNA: TGTGCCAGCACGGAGTCGGCGGGCATGAACACTGAAGCTTTCTTT
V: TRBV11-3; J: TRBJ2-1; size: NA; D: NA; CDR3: CASSTQDSSNEQFF; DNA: TGTGCCAGCAGCACACAGGACAGTTCCAATGAGCAGTTCTTC
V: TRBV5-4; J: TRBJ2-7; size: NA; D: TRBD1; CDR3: CASSLATGGEQYF; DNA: TGTGCCAGCAGCTTGGCGACAGGGGGCGAGCAGTACTTC
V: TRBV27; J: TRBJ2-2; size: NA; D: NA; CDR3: CASSLSPTTYTGELFF; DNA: TGTGCCAGCAGTTTATCCCCCACTACCTACACCGGGGAGCTGTTTTTT
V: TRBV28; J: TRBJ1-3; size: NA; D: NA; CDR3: CASSLTRGGNTIYF; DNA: TGTGCCAGCAGTTTGACTCGTGGGGGAAACACCATATATTTT
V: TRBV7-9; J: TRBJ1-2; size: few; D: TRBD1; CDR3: CASSWGQASFYGYTF; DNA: TGTGCCAGCAGCTGGGGACAGGCCTCCTTTTATGGCTACACCTTC